Shown below are 16 T cell receptor beta chains from a single sample sequenced in a study of cytomegalovirus exposure and HLA in healthy donors. This PCR relied on a set of 60 Vbeta primers and 13 Jbeta primers. Only in-frame clones appear in the TCRdb table, and some are missing; sequencing was by immunoSEQ multiplex PCR. This sample has more than 90,000 clones, with just under 80% found just once. The specimen sequenced was PBMCs. The source of these receptors is a woman in her thirties or forties in good health and CMV-seropositive.

The chain links TRBV2 to TRBJ2-4; 7 bases are a match to TRBD2. The germline V gene encodes CDR1 SNHLY and CDR2 FYNNEI. The junction had 6 bases not matched to a gene; V was cut back by 4 bases and J by 6 bases. This CDR3 comprises 14 residues. Here the CDR3 reads CASSGTGRANIQYF. CDR3 nucleotide sequence: TGTGCCAGCAGTGGGACGGGGAGGGCAAACATTCAGTACTTC.

The CDR3 nucleotides read TGTGCCAGCAGCAACGGGGGGAATCAGCCCCAGCATTTT. It translates to CASSNGGNQPQHF. The V gene is TRBV5-4, the J gene TRBJ1-5, with D perhaps matching TRBD1 (5 bases). The V gene's germline CDR1 is SGHNT and CDR2 YYREEE (reference sequence). This CDR3 is 13 amino acids long. With 4 bases removed from V and 4 bases from J, the gap between germline ends came to 9 bases.

The chain couples TRBV10-3 to TRBJ2-1, with 11 bases identical to TRBD2. The CDR3 contains 14 residues. From germline, CDR1 is ENHRY and CDR2 SYGVKD. The V gene end was trimmed by 4 bases and the J gene end by 7 bases; junction bases not matched to a gene: 3. The CDR3 loop reads CAISGLAGGNEQFF. For the CDR3, the DNA is TGTGCCATCAGTGGGCTAGCGGGGGGTAATGAGCAGTTCTTC.

CDR3 residues: CASSKDRGAHEQYF. The CDR3 region has the DNA TGTGCCAGCAGCAAGGACAGGGGCGCCCACGAGCAGTACTTC. The V gene is TRBV5-4, the J gene TRBJ2-7, with 9 bases that match TRBD1. CDR3 length: 14 residues. V dropped 4 bases and J dropped 5; count of bases not matched to a gene: 7. Germline lookup yields CDR1 SGHNT and CDR2 YYREEE (reference sequence).

The gene calls are TRBV4-1 and TRBJ1-4; D is possibly TRBD1 (6 bases). The CDR3 is 15 amino acids. V was cut by 6 bases and J by 2 bases, with 13 bases left in between. Germline CDR1 and CDR2: MGHRA and YSYEKL. Here the CDR3 reads CASSNLGHTNEKLFF. For the CDR3, the DNA is TGCGCCAGCAGTAACCTGGGACACACTAATGAAAAACTGTTTTTT.

The chain links TRBV18 to TRBJ2-1; 7 nucleotides align to TRBD2. Germline V gene data show CDR1 as KGHSH and CDR2 as LQKENI. There are 17 residues in the CDR3. J was trimmed by 2 bases and V by 6 bases; bases with no gene match: 13. Here the CDR3 DNA reads TGTGCCAGCTCTCGGGAACTATCTAGCGGAGCCTACAATGAGCAGTTCTTC. This gives the protein CASSRELSSGAYNEQFF.

The V and J genes are TRBV29-1 and TRBJ2-7; D call uncertain. The CDR3 loop spans 13 amino acids. V lost 4 bases and J lost 2, with 12 bases in between. Germline-derived CDR1 and CDR2 are SQVTM and ANQGSEA. CDR3 coding DNA: TGCAGCGTTGTATCTGAGGAGCCCTACGAGCAGTACTTC. Protein sequence: CSVVSEEPYEQYF.

V usage is TRBV5-8 and J usage is TRBJ2-7; D call uncertain. Trimming took off 4 bases at V and 0 bases at J, with 11 bases between the two ends. The CDR3 has 14 residues. Germline V gene sequence: CDR1 SGHTS, CDR2 YDEGEE. The CDR3 bases are TGTGCCAGCAGCGTCGTGGGCAGCTCCTACGAGCAGTACTTC. This gives the protein CASSVVGSSYEQYF. The full variable domain, its missing parts supplied by reference TRBV5-8 and TRBJ2-7, is EAGVTQSPTHLIKTRGQQATLRCSPISGHTSVYWYQQALGLGLQFLLWYDEGEERNRGNFPPRFSGRQFPNYSSELNVNALELEDSALYLCASSVVGSSYEQYFGPGTRLTVT.

This clone showed up just once. The chain employs TRBV18 and TRBJ2-7, with D perhaps matching TRBD1 (6 bases). The CDR3 has 13 residues. V gave up 2 bases and J gave up 3 bases, with 8 bases separating them. CDR1 is KGHSH, CDR2 LQKENI, per germline. CDR3 amino acids: CASSPGGLYEQYF. The CDR3 region has the DNA TGTGCCAGCTCACCAGGGGGCCTCTACGAGCAGTACTTC.

J is TRBJ2-7 and V is TRBV25-1; possible D gene TRBD2, 5 bases. CDR1 is MGHDK, CDR2 SYGVNS, per germline. Trimming took off 5 bases at V and 3 bases at J, with 14 bases between the two ends. The CDR3 totals 14 residues. CDR3 in amino acids: CASSPLATGYEQYF. The CDR3 DNA is TGTGCCAGCAGTCCCCTAGCTACTGGCTACGAGCAGTACTTC.

The V and J genes are TRBV28 and TRBJ2-7; 8 bases are shared with TRBD1. The germline V gene has CDR1 MDHEN and CDR2 SYDVKM. V lost 6 bases to trimming and J lost 0 bases; unmatched junction nucleotides: 7. CDR3 length equals 15 residues. The CDR3 DNA reads TGTGCCAGCAGATCAGGGGGCAGAAGCTCCTACGAGCAGTACTTC. Translating it yields CASRSGGRSSYEQYF. Using reference TRBV28 and TRBJ2-7 for the parts outside the CDR3, the full variable domain is DVKVTQSSRYLVKRTGEKVFLECVQDMDHENMFWYRQDPGLGLRLIYFSYDVKMKEKGDIPEGYSVSREKKERFSLILESASTNQTSMYLCASRSGGRSSYEQYFGPGTRLTVT.

V gene TRBV6-5 combines with J gene TRBJ2-3; 8 nucleotides line up with TRBD2. Germline CDR1 and CDR2: MNHEY and SVGAGI. The J segment lost 1 base and the V segment lost 7 bases, leaving 4 bases of the junction unmatched. This CDR3 spans 14 amino acids. The CDR3 spells CASKSGSGTDTQYF. The CDR3 nucleotides read TGTGCCAGCAAGAGCGGGAGCGGCACAGATACGCAGTATTTT.

CDR3 sequence: CASSLAGDLNTEAFF. The CDR3 nucleotides read TGCGCCAGCAGCTTGGCGGGGGACCTGAACACTGAAGCTTTCTTT. This rearrangement joins TRBV5-1 to TRBJ1-1, with TRBD1 as a possible D gene (5 bases). Germline V CDR1 and CDR2: SGHRS, YFSETQ. V lost 0 bases to trimming and J lost 0 bases, with 9 bases between them. CDR3 length equals 15 residues.

The CDR3, as DNA: TGTGCCAGCTCACTTGGACTAGCGGGAGTGAATGAGCAGTTCTTC. It translates to CASSLGLAGVNEQFF. This sequence joins TRBV18 and TRBJ2-1; 13 bases agree with TRBD2. The CDR3 extends over 15 amino acids. Trimming took 4 bases from V and 7 from J; bases not matched to a gene: 4. Germline V gives CDR1 KGHSH, CDR2 LQKENI.

This clone was picked up a small number of times. V and J are TRBV2 and TRBJ2-7; 9 bases are shared with TRBD2. V gave up 6 bases and J gave up 1 base; unmatched junction bases: 4. Germline assignment: CDR1 SNHLY and CDR2 FYNNEI. The CDR3 is 14 residues long. CDR3: CASRREGLSYEQYF. The CDR3 DNA reads as TGTGCCAGCAGGCGGGAGGGCCTATCCTACGAGCAGTACTTC. Using reference TRBV2 and TRBJ2-7 for the parts outside the CDR3, the full variable domain is EPEVTQTPSHQVTQMGQEVILRCVPISNHLYFYWYRQILGQKVEFLVSFYNNEISEKSEIFDDQFSVERPDGSNFTLKIRSTKLEDSAMYFCASRREGLSYEQYFGPGTRLTVT.

The V gene is TRBV9, the J gene TRBJ2-7; TRBD2 might be the D (5 bases). The V end was cut by 0 bases, the J end by 7 bases, with 11 bases between. The CDR3 contains 13 residues. The V gene's germline CDR1 is SGDLS and CDR2 YYNGEE. The CDR3: CASSVGVPGEQYF. The CDR3 DNA is TGTGCCAGCAGCGTAGGGGTTCCGGGAGAGCAGTACTTC.